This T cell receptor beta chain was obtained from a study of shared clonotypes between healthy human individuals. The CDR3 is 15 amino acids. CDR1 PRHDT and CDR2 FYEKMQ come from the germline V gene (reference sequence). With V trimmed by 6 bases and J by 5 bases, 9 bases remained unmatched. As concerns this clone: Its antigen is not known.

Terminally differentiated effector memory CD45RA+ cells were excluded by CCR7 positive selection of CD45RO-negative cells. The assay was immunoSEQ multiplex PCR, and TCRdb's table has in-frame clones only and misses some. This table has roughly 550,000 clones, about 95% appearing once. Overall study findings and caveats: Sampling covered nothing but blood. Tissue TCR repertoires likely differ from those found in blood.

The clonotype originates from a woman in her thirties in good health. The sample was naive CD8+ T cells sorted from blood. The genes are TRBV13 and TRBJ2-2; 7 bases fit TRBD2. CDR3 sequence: CASRHAGVLTGELFF. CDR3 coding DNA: TGTGCCAGCAGGCACGCGGGAGTACTAACCGGGGAGCTGTTTTTT.